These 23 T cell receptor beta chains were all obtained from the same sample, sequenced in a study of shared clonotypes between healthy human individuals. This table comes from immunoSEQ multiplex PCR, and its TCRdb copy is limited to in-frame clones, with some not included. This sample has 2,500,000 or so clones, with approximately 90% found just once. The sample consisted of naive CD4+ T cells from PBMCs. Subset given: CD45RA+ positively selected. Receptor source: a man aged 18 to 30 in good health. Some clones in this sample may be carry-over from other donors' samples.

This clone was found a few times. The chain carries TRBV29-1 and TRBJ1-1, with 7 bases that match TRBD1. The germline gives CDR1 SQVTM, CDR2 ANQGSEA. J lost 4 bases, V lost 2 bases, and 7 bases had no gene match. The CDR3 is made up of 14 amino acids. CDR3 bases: TGCAGCGTTGAACGAGCAGGGGGATTCACTGAAGCTTTCTTT. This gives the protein CSVERAGGFTEAFF.

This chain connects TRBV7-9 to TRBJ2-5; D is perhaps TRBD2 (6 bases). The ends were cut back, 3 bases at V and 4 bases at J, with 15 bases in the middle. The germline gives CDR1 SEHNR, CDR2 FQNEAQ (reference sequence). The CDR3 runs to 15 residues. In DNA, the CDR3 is TGTGCCAGCAGCTTTACCGTGGGGGGACGAGAGACCCAGTACTTC. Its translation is CASSFTVGGRETQYF.

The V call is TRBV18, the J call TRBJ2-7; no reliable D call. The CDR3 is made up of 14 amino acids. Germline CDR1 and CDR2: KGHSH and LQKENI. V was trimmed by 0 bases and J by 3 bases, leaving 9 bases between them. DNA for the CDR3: TGTGCCAGCTCACCACCCCACAGCAGCTACGAGCAGTACTTC. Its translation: CASSPPHSSYEQYF.

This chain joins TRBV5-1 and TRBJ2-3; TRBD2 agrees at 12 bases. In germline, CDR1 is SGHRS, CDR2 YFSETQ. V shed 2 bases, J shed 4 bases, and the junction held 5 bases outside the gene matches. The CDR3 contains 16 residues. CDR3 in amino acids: CASSLRLAGESDTQYF. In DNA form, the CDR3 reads TGCGCCAGCAGCTTACGACTAGCGGGAGAGTCAGATACGCAGTATTTT.

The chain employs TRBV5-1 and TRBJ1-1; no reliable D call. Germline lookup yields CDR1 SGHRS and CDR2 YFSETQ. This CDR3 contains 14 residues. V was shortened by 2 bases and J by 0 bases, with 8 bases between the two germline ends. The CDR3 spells CASSFGNMNTEAFF. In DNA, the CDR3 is TGCGCCAGCAGCTTCGGGAACATGAACACTGAAGCTTTCTTT.

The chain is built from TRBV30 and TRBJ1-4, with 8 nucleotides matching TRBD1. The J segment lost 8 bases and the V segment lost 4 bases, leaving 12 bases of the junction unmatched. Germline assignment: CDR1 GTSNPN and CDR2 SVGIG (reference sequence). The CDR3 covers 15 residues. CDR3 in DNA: TGTGCCTGGAAGAGGTCGGACAGGGTTTTAGAAAAACTGTTTTTT. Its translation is CAWKRSDRVLEKLFF.

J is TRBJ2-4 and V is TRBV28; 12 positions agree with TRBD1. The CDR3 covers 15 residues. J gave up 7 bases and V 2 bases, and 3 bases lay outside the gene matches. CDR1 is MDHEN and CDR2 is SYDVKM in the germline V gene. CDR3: CASSLGGQGANIQYF. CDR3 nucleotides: TGTGCCAGCAGTTTAGGGGGACAGGGGGCTAACATTCAGTACTTC.

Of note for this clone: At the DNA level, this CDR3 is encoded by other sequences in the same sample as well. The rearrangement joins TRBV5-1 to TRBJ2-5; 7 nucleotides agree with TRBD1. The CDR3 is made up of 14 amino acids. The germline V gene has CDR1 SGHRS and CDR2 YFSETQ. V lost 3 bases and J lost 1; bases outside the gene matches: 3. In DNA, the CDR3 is TGCGCCAGCAGCTCCAGGACAGGCCAAGAGACCCAGTACTTC. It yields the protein CASSSRTGQETQYF. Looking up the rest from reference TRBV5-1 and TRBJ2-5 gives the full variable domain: KAGVTQTPRYLIKTRGQQVTLSCSPISGHRSVSWYQQTPGQGLQFLFEYFSETQRNKGNFPGRFSGRQFSNSRSEMNVSTLELGDSALYLCASSSRTGQETQYFGPGTRLLVL.

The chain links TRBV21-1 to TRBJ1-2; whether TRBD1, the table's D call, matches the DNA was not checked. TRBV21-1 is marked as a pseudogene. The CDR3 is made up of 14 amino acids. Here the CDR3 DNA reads TGTGCCAGCAGCGCTGACAGGTGTGGCTATGGCTACACCTTC. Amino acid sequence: CASSADRCGYGYTF.

The CDR3 spells CASRKGRDTDTQYF. CDR3 bases: TGTGCCAGCAGAAAAGGCAGAGACACAGATACGCAGTATTTT. This chain links TRBV6-5 with TRBJ2-3; no firm D call. The length of the CDR3 is 14 residues. Germline loops: CDR1 MNHEY, CDR2 SVGAGI. V gave up 6 bases and J gave up 2 bases, with 12 bases separating them.

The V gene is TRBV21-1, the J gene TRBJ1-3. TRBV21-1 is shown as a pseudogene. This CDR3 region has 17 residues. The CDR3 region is CASRPPSGQGPGNTIYF. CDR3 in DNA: TGTGCCAGCAGGCCCCCTTCGGGGCAGGGACCTGGAAACACCATATATTTT.

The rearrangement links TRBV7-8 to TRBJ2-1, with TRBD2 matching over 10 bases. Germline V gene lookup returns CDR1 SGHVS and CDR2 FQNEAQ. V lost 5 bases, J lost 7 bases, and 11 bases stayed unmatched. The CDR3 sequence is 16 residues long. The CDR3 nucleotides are TGTGCCAGCAGCCCGACGAGGACTAGCGGTATAAATGAGCAGTTCTTC. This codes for CASSPTRTSGINEQFF.

This CDR3 reads CASSMGHNSNQPQHF. The CDR3 nucleotides are TGTGCCAGTAGTATGGGACACAATAGCAATCAGCCCCAGCATTTT. J is TRBJ1-5 and V is TRBV19; TRBD1 is a possible D gene (6 bases). This CDR3 has 15 amino acids. Germline CDR1 LNHDA, CDR2 SQIVND (reference sequence). Trimming removed 3 bases from V and 0 bases from J, with 9 bases in between.

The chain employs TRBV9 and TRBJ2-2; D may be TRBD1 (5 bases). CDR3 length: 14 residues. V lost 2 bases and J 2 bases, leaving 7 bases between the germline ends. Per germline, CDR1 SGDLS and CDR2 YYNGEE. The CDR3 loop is CASSVDTNTGELFF. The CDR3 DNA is TGTGCCAGCAGCGTGGACACCAACACCGGGGAGCTGTTTTTT.

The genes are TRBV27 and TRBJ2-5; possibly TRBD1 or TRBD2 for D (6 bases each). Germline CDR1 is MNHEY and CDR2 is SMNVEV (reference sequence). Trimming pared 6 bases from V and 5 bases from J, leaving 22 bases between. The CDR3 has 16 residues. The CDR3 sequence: CASSTSVGGLRETQYF. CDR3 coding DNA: TGTGCCAGCAGCACCAGTGTTGGGGGGCTTAGGGAGACCCAGTACTTC.

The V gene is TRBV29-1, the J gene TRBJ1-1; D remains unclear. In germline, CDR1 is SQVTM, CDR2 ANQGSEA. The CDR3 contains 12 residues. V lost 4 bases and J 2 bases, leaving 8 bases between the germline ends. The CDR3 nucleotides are TGCAGCGTTGGTTCATATAACACTGAAGCTTTCTTT. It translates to CSVGSYNTEAFF.

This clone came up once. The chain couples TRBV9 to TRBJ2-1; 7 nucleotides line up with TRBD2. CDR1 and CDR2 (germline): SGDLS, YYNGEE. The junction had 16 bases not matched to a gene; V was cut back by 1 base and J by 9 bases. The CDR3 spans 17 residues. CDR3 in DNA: TGTGCCAGCAGCGTACTTAGCGGGCCCGTTCATTCCGGTGAGCAGTTCTTC. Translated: CASSVLSGPVHSGEQFF.

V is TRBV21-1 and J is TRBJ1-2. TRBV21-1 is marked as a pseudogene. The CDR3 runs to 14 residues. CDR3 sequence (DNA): TGTGCCAGCAGCAAAGGCGCCCTATTCTATGGCTACACCTTC. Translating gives CASSKGALFYGYTF.

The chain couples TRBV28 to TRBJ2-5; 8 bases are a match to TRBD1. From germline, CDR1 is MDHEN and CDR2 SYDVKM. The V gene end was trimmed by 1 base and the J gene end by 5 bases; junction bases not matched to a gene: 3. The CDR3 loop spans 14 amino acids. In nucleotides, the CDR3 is TGTGCCAGCAGTTTATTACAGGGGGGTGAGACCCAGTACTTC. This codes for CASSLLQGGETQYF.

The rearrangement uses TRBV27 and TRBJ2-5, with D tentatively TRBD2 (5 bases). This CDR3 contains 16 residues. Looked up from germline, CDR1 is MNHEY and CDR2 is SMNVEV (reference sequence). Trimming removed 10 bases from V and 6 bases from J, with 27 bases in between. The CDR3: CATISTLAWVGKTQYF. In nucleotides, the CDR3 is TGTGCCACAATCAGCACTCTAGCCTGGGTGGGAAAGACCCAGTACTTC.

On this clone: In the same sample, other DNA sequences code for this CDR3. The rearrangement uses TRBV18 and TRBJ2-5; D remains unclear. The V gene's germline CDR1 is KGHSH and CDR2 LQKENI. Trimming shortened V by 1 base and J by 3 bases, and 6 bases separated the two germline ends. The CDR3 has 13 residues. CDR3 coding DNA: TGTGCCAGCTCACCACGGAGAGAAGAGACCCAGTACTTC. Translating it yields CASSPRREETQYF.

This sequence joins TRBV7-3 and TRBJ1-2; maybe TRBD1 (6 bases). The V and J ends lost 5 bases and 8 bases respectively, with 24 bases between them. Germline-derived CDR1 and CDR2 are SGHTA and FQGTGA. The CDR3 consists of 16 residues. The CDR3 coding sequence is TGTGCCAGCAGCCCGGGCCCGACAGACGGAGGACAGGGCTACACCTTC. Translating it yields CASSPGPTDGGQGYTF.

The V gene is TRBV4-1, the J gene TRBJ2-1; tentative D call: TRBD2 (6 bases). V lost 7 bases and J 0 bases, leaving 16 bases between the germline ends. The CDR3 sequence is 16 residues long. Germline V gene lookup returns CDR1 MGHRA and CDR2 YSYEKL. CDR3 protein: CASTARATSSYNEQFF. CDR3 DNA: TGCGCCAGCACGGCTCGAGCGACTAGCTCCTACAATGAGCAGTTCTTC.